This T cell receptor beta chain was captured in a study of cytomegalovirus exposure and HLA in healthy donors. Germline-derived CDR1 and CDR2 are ENHRY and SYGVKD. The CDR3 runs 14 residues. The V end was cut by 0 bases, the J end by 8 bases, with 11 bases between. Study-wide results and limits: In a later analysis, TCR beta V- and J-gene trimming was associated with a missense DCLRE1C variant.

To note about this clone: Its antigen is not identified.

With 60 Vbeta and 13 Jbeta primers, the PCR was carried out. Profiled with immunoSEQ multiplex PCR; TCRdb holds only in-frame clones, not every one. The table lists almost 95,000 clones, less than 70% of them singletons, with roughly 2.6% in the top ten. This clonotype was obtained from a man aged 45 to 65 in good health and CMV-seronegative. Material: PBMCs. The J gene is TRBJ2-1, the V gene TRBV10-3, with a possible D match to TRBD2 (6 bases). CDR3 protein: CAISESYGSYEQFF. Written as DNA, the CDR3 is TGTGCCATCAGTGAGTCATACGGGAGCTATGAGCAGTTCTTC.